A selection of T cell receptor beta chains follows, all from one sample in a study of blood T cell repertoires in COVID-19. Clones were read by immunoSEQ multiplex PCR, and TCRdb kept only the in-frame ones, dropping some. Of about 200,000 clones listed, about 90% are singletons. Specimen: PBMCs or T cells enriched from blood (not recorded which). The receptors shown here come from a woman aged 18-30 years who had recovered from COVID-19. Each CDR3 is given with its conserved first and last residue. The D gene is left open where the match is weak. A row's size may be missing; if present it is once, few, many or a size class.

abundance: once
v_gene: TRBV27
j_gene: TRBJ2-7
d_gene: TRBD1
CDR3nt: TGTGCCACAAGAACCGGGACAGGGGTCAACGAGCAGTACTTC
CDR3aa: CATRTGTGVNEQYF

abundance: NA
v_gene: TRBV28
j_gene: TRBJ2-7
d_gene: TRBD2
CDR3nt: TGTGCCAGCAGTTTAACCGGACTAGCGTCCTACGAGCAGTACTTC
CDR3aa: CASSLTGLASYEQYF

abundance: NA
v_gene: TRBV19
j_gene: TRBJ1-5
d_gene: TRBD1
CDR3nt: TGTGCCAGTAGTAGGCGAGGGACAGGGGAAGTGAATCAGCCCCAGCATTTT
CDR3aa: CASSRRGTGEVNQPQHF

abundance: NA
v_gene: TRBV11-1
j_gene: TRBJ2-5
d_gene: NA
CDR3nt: TGTGCCAGCAGCTTAGCGCTCAGTGTTGAGACCCAGTACTTC
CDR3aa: CASSLALSVETQYF

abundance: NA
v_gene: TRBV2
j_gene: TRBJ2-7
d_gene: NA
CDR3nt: TGTGCCAGCAGTGAACACGCGGGGGCGGGAAACGAGCAGTACTTC
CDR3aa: CASSEHAGAGNEQYF

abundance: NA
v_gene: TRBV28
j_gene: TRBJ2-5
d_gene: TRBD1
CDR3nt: TGTGCCAGCAGTTTTTGGGACAGGGGCGGGGAGACCCAGTACTTC
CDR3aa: CASSFWDRGGETQYF

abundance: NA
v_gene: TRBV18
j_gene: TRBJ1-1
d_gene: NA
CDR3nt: TGTGCCAGCTCACCACTCTTAGCGGGTGAAGCTTTCTTT
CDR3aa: CASSPLLAGEAFF

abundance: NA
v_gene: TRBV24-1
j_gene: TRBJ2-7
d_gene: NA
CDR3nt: TGTGCCACCAGTGATTTGCACAGCTACGAGCAGTACTTC
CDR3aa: CATSDLHSYEQYF

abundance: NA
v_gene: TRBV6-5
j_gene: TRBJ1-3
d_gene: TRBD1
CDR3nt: TGTGCCAGCAGCGCACAGGGGGCGGGAGGAAACACCATATATTTT
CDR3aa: CASSAQGAGGNTIYF

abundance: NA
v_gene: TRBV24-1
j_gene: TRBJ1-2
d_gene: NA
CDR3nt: TGTGCCACCAGTGACGGCCCCGCGAGGGGCTACACCTTC
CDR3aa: CATSDGPARGYTF

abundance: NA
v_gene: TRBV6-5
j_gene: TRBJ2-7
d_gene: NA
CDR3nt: TGTGCCAGCAGTTACGGCTGGCGGGGAAGAGACGACGAGCAGTACTTC
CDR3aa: CASSYGWRGRDDEQYF

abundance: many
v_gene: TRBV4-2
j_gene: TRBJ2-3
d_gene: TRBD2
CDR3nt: TGTGCCAGCAGCCAAGAAGATAGCGGGGGCGGGAGAGATACGCAGTATTTT
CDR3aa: CASSQEDSGGGRDTQYF

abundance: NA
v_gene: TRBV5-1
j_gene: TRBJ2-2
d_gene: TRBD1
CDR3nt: TGCGCCAGCACCACACGGACAGGGGCGGGCACCGGGGAGCTGTTTTTT
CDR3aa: CASTTRTGAGTGELFF

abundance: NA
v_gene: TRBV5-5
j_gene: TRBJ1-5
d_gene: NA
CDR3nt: TGTGCCAGCAGCTTGACTCTCAATCAGCCCCAGCATTTT
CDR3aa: CASSLTLNQPQHF

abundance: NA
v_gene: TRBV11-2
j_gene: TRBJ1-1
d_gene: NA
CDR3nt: TGTGCCAGCAGCTCCCGTTCCGGGTGGAGTATGAACACTGAAGCTTTCTTT
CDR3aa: CASSSRSGWSMNTEAFF

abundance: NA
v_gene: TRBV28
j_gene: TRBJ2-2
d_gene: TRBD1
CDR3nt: TGTGCCAGCAGTTCCACAGGGGAGTCCGGGGAGCTGTTTTTT
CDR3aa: CASSSTGESGELFF

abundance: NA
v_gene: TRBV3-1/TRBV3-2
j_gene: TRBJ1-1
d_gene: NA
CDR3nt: TGTGCCAGCAGCCAAGACTCAGGACCGGGGGTCGGTGAAGCTTTCTTT
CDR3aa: CASSQDSGPGVGEAFF

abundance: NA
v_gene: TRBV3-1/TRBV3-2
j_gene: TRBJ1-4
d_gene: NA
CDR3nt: TGTGCCAGCAGCCACGGATCGGGACTGGCAACTAATGAAAAACTGTTTTTT
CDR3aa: CASSHGSGLATNEKLFF

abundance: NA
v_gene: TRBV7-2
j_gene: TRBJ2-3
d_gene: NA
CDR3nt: TGTGCCAGCAGCCAAAGGCCGGGAATTCCCACAGATACGCAGTATTTT
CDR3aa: CASSQRPGIPTDTQYF

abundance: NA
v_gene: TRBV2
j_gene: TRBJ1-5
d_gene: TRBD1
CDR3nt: TGTGCCAGCAGAGAGACGACAGGGGGCAATCAGCCCCAGCATTTT
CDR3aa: CASRETTGGNQPQHF

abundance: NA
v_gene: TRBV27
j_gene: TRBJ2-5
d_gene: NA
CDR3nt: TGTGCCAGCAGTTTTAGTTTCTGGAGCTCCCCAGAGACCCAGTACTTC
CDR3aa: CASSFSFWSSPETQYF

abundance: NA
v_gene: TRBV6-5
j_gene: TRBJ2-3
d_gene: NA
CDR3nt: TGTGCCAGCAGTTATACGGGGGATACGCGCACAGATACGCAGTATTTT
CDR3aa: CASSYTGDTRTDTQYF

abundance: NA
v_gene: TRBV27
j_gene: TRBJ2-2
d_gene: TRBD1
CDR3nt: TGTGCCAGCAGTTTCGGGACAGGGTATTCCACCGGGGAGCTGTTTTTT
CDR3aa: CASSFGTGYSTGELFF

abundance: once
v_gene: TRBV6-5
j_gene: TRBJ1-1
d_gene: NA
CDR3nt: TGTGCCAGCAGAGTACAGGGTAACACTGAAGCTTTCTTT
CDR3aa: CASRVQGNTEAFF

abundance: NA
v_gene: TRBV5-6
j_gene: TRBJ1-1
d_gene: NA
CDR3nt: TGTGCCAGCAGCTTTCAGTTCTTCACTGAAGCTTTCTTT
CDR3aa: CASSFQFFTEAFF

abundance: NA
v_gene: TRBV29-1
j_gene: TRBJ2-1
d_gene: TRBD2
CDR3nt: TGCAGCGTTGACCTGACTGGGAGCGGGGGGGCCGTAAATGAGCAGTTCTTC
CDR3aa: CSVDLTGSGGAVNEQFF

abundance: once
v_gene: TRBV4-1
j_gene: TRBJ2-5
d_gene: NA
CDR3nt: TGCGCCAGCAGCCGGCCGAGAGGGGGAAAACAAGAGACCCAGTACTTC
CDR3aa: CASSRPRGGKQETQYF

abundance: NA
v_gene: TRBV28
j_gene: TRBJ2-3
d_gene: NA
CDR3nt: TGTGCCAGCAGCCCAATGTGGGGCCCAGTAGATACGCAGTATTTT
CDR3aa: CASSPMWGPVDTQYF

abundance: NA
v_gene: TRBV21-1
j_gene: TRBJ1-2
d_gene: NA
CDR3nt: TGTGCCAGCAGCACCTCCCCAGCGGGGGGCGCACGTGGCTACACCTTC
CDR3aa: CASSTSPAGGARGYTF

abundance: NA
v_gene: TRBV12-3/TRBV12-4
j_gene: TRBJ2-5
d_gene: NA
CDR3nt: TGTGCCAGCAGCAGGGTAGGGGAGACCCAGTACTTC
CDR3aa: CASSRVGETQYF